The TCR beta chain described here comes from a study of cytomegalovirus exposure and HLA in healthy donors. Broader study findings: The authors later linked a missense DCLRE1C variant to TCR beta V- and J-gene trimming. Across donors, sequencing depth was assumed by presence/absence analyses to be roughly uniform.

The primer mix had 60 Vbeta and 13 Jbeta primers. The protocol was immunoSEQ multiplex PCR, while the TCRdb copy is restricted to in-frame clones and leaves out a portion. Of about 150,000 clones in the sample, more than 70% were seen once. Of note for this clone: What it recognizes is unknown.

This CDR3 has 15 residues. Trimming cost V 2 bases and J 7 bases; bases outside gene matches: 7. The germline gives CDR1 SGHTA, CDR2 FQGNSA. The source material was PBMCs. V usage is TRBV7-2 and J usage is TRBJ1-5; TRBD1 matches at 8 bases. The clonotype comes from a boy between 2 and 10 years old in good health and CMV-seronegative. In DNA form, the CDR3 reads TGTGCCAGCAGCTTAAGGACAGGGCAAGGACAGCCCCAGCATTTT. The encoded protein is CASSLRTGQGQPQHF.